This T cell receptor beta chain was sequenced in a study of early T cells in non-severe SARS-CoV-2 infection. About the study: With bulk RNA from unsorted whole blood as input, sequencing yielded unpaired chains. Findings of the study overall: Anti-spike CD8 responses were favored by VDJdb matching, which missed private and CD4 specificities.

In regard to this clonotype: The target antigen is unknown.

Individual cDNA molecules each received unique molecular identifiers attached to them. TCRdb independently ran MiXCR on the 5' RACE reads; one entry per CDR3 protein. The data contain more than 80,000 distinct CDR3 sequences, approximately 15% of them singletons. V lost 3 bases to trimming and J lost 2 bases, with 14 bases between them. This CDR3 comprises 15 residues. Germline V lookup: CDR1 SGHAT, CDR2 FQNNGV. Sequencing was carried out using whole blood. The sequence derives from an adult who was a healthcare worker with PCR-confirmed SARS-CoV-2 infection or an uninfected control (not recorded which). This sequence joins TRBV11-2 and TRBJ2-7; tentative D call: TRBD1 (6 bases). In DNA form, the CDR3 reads TGTGCCAGCAGCTTGGGGCCAGGGGATGCCTACGAGCAGTACTTC. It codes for CASSLGPGDAYEQYF.